This T cell receptor (beta chain) is drawn from a study of PD-L1 blockade in urothelial cancer. Overall study: Prior chemotherapy in patients spanned 0 to 3 regimens. Blood analyses occurred 3 weeks (second dose) and 6 weeks post treatment start.

As to this clone: Its antigen is as yet unknown.

Measured with immunoSEQ multiplex PCR; TCRdb has only the in-frame clones, and not every one. The sample shows 58,000 or so clones, 85% to 90% of them seen only once. Study-wide findings and caveats: Enhanced expansion of tumor-associated blood clones at 3 weeks characterized durable-benefit patients.

Germline V CDR1 and CDR2: SGHRS, YFSETQ. The J segment lost 7 bases and the V segment lost 4 bases, leaving 6 bases of the junction unmatched. The CDR3 is 15 amino acids. J is TRBJ2-1 and V is TRBV5-1; TRBD2 matches 12 bases. The clonotype was recovered from a man aged 50 to 60 with urothelial cancer. Sequencing used PBMCs, obtained around atezolizumab (anti-PD-L1) treatment. CDR3 sequence reads: CASSRTSGIQNEQFF. The CDR3 nucleotides are TGCGCCAGCAGCCGGACTAGCGGGATCCAAAATGAGCAGTTCTTC.